The rows below give T cell receptor beta chains drawn from one sample of a study of immune evolution from preneoplasia to lung adenocarcinoma. Produced via immunoSEQ multiplex PCR; TCRdb's table is partial and in-frame only. The sample has 14,000 or so clones, approximately 83% seen once. The sample was FFPE lung adenocarcinoma in situ tissue. Every receptor here comes from a donor at least 70 years old with lung adenocarcinoma. The CDR3 runs from the conserved cysteine through the conserved F or W. The D gene is left open where the match is weak. Only part of the rows carry a size: once, few, many, or a class if the clone is expanded.

D gene: TRBD1
J gene: TRBJ2-1
V gene: TRBV30
clone size: NA
CDR3 protein: CAWSGIDRGFYNEQFF
CDR3 DNA: TGTGCCTGGAGCGGGATTGACAGGGGTTTCTACAATGAGCAGTTCTTC

D gene: TRBD2
J gene: TRBJ2-3
V gene: TRBV7-2
clone size: NA
CDR3 protein: CASSAGGTDTQYF
CDR3 DNA: TGTGCCAGCAGTGCGGGGGGCACAGATACGCAGTATTTT

D gene: NA
J gene: TRBJ2-7
V gene: TRBV11-2
clone size: NA
CDR3 protein: CASSLNRDYEQYF
CDR3 DNA: TGTGCCAGCAGCTTAAACAGAGACTACGAGCAGTACTTC

D gene: NA
J gene: TRBJ2-2
V gene: TRBV27
clone size: NA
CDR3 protein: CASSADYLTGELFF
CDR3 DNA: TGTGCCAGCAGTGCGGACTACTTGACCGGGGAGCTGTTTTTT

D gene: NA
J gene: TRBJ2-5
V gene: TRBV28
clone size: NA
CDR3 protein: CASSLSRMEGLGETQYF
CDR3 DNA: TGTGCCAGCAGTTTATCACGTATGGAGGGGTTGGGGGAGACCCAGTACTTC

D gene: NA
J gene: TRBJ2-1
V gene: TRBV7-9
clone size: few
CDR3 protein: CASPRGGVWDNEQFF
CDR3 DNA: TGTGCCAGCCCCAGAGGAGGGGTGTGGGACAATGAGCAGTTCTTC

D gene: NA
J gene: TRBJ2-7
V gene: TRBV7-9
clone size: NA
CDR3 protein: CASSLGQYYEQYF
CDR3 DNA: TGTGCCAGCAGCTTAGGACAGTACTACGAGCAGTACTTC

D gene: NA
J gene: TRBJ2-7
V gene: TRBV28
clone size: once
CDR3 protein: CASRRSMGEQYF
CDR3 DNA: TGTGCCAGCCGACGATCCATGGGGGAGCAGTACTTC

D gene: NA
J gene: TRBJ1-1
V gene: TRBV6-5
clone size: NA
CDR3 protein: CASSYRLNTEAFF
CDR3 DNA: TGTGCCAGCAGTTACAGGTTGAACACTGAAGCTTTCTTT

D gene: TRBD1
J gene: TRBJ1-3
V gene: TRBV6-5
clone size: NA
CDR3 protein: CASSRQGRSGNTIYF
CDR3 DNA: TGTGCCAGCAGCAGACAGGGACGGTCTGGAAACACCATATATTTT

D gene: TRBD1
J gene: TRBJ2-7
V gene: TRBV2
clone size: NA
CDR3 protein: CASTWDREGGEQYF
CDR3 DNA: TGTGCCAGCACTTGGGACAGGGAAGGGGGCGAGCAGTACTTC